The next 8 T cell receptor beta chains were all read from a single sample in a study of blood T cell repertoires in COVID-19. Assay: immunoSEQ multiplex PCR; the TCRdb copy retains only in-frame clones and omits some. This sample has 100,000 or so clones, with 80% to 95% found just once. The sequencing input was peripheral blood. The receptors stem from a man in his fifties with active COVID-19.

In its sample, this clone was seen once. The chain has TRBV6-5 and TRBJ2-2, with D unclear. The CDR3 extends over 15 amino acids. Germline values: CDR1 MNHEY, CDR2 SVGAGI. Trimming took 6 bases from V and 6 from J, leaving 17 bases between them. DNA of the CDR3: TGTGCCAGCAGGCTAGACTCCAGTGGTCCCGGGGAGCTGTTTTTT. Protein product: CASRLDSSGPGELFF.

The rearrangement links TRBV11-2 to TRBJ1-5, with a tentative D call TRBD1 (6 bases). The CDR3 loop spans 15 amino acids. Germline CDR1 is SGHAT and CDR2 is FQNNGV. With 1 base removed from V and 4 bases from J, the gap between germline ends came to 11 bases. The CDR3 is CASSLGDTGNQPQHF. The CDR3 DNA reads as TGTGCCAGCAGCTTAGGGGACACCGGGAATCAGCCCCAGCATTTT. The full variable domain, completed using reference TRBV11-2 and TRBJ1-5, is EAGVAQSPRYKIIEKRQSVAFWCNPISGHATLYWYQQILGQGPKLLIQFQNNGVVDDSQLPKDRFSAERLKGVDSTLKIQPAKLEDSAVYLCASSLGDTGNQPQHFGDGTRLSIL.

This sequence joins TRBV9 and TRBJ2-3, with 9 bases aligning to TRBD2. Germline lookup yields CDR1 SGDLS and CDR2 YYNGEE. The ends lost 4 bases at V and 0 bases at J; junction bases unmatched: 3. CDR3 length: 15 residues. This CDR3 reads CASSPGLASTDTQYF. The DNA for the CDR3 is TGTGCCAGCAGCCCGGGACTAGCTAGCACAGATACGCAGTATTTT.

The chain carries TRBV9 and TRBJ2-1; D possibly corresponds to TRBD1 (5 bases). V dropped 0 bases and J dropped 5 bases, with 15 bases sitting between them. Looked up from germline, CDR1 is SGDLS and CDR2 is YYNGEE. The CDR3 runs 16 residues. CDR3 nucleotide sequence: TGTGCCAGCAGCGTAGGTGTAGGGGCACTTGACAATGAGCAGTTCTTC. The encoded protein is CASSVGVGALDNEQFF.

The rearrangement links TRBV18 to TRBJ2-7, with 11 positions matching TRBD2. The CDR3 covers 15 residues. J was trimmed by 6 bases and V by 6 bases; bases with no gene match: 10. The germline V gene has CDR1 KGHSH and CDR2 LQKENI. The CDR3 DNA is TGTGCCAGCTCTTCCGGGACTAGCGGTTTCTTCGAGCAGTACTTC. It encodes CASSSGTSGFFEQYF.

CDR3 bases: TGTGCCAGCAGCTTGGCTGGACAGGACTTTCCCTACGAGCAGTACTTC. Encoded protein: CASSLAGQDFPYEQYF. The genes are TRBV5-6 and TRBJ2-7; TRBD1 aligns across 7 bases. The CDR3 contains 16 residues. After removal of 0 bases from V and 2 bases from J, the junction contained 8 bases not matched to a gene. The germline gives CDR1 SGHDT, CDR2 YYEEEE.

The V gene is TRBV6-2 or TRBV6-3, the J gene TRBJ2-1; D remains ambiguous. V was pared by 2 bases and J by 0 bases, with 8 bases between. The CDR3 is 15 residues long. The germline CDR1 and CDR2 sequences are MNHEY and SVGEGT. The CDR3 protein is CASSYAGSSYNEQFF. CDR3 bases: TGTGCCAGCAGTTACGCAGGCAGCTCCTACAATGAGCAGTTCTTC.

The count of this clone is one. V is TRBV7-3 and J is TRBJ2-2, with 10 positions matching TRBD2. The V segment lost 2 bases and the J segment 6 bases; nucleotides outside the gene matches: 0. From germline, CDR1 is SGHTA and CDR2 FQGTGA. The CDR3 totals 14 residues. CDR3 DNA: TGTGCCAGCAGCTTACTAGCGGGAGCCGGGGAGCTGTTTTTT. It encodes CASSLLAGAGELFF.